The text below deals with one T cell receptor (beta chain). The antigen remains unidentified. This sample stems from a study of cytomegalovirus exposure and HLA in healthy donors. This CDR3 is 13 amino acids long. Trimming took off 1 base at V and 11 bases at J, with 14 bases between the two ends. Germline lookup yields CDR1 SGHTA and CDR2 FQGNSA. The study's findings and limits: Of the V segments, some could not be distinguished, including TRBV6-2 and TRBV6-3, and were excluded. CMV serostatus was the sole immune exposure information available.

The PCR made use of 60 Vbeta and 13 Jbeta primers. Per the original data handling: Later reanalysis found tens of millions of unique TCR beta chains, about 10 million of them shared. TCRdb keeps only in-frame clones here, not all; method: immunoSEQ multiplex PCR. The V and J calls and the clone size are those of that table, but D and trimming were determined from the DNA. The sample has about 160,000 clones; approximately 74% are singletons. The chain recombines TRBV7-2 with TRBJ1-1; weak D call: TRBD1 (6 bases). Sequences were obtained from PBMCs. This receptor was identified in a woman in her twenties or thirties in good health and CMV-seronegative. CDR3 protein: CASSLEAVGAAFF. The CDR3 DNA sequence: TGTGCCAGCAGCTTAGAGGCGGTGGGGGCGGCTTTCTTT.